The clone carrying this T cell receptor beta chain appeared once. Germline V gives CDR1 MNHEY, CDR2 SVGAGI. The CDR3 runs 14 residues. V was pared by 5 bases and J by 7 bases, with 5 bases of the junction left unmatched. This record comes from a study of blood T cell repertoires in COVID-19. At the level of the study: Specimens from acute and convalescent COVID-19 originated in the United States, Italy and Spain. The cDNA or gDNA used as material had been derived from T cells, B-cell-depleted T cells, or PBMCs.

Original processing notes: How many nucleated cells were present was estimated from reference gene primer amplification. Assay used: immunoSEQ multiplex PCR; TCRdb lists only in-frame clones, some missing. Clone size and V and J calls were adopted from that table, with D and trimming inferred from the DNA. This table holds approximately 140,000 clones, around 90% found once. The sequencing sample was made of peripheral blood. This chain joins TRBV6-5 and TRBJ1-6; 7 bases are a match to TRBD1. This clonotype was obtained from a woman aged 55-70 years with active or convalescent COVID-19. CDR3: CASSRDRENSPLHF. As DNA, the CDR3 is TGTGCCAGCAGTCGAGACAGGGAGAATTCACCCCTCCACTTT.